The clone carrying this TCR beta chain appeared many times. The antigen remains undetermined. The data originate from a study of Graves' ophthalmopathy and Graves' hyperthyroidism. Germline V gene lookup returns CDR1 SGHTA and CDR2 FQGNSA. This CDR3 contains 16 residues. V was pared by 2 bases and J by 3 bases, with 13 bases between. Study outcomes and limitations: Most expanded clonotypes in thyroid above 0.001 frequency also showed up in blood.

The authors amplified TCR beta CDR3 regions, and they did so from RNA transcripts for repertoire sequencing. An opening RT-PCR round employed HTBI primers and preceded a second-round multiplex PCR. TCRdb ran MiXCR on the multiplex PCR reads and lists one entry per CDR3 protein. The sample records roughly 1.1 million distinct CDR3 sequences, about 38% being singletons. This chain links TRBV7-2 with TRBJ1-4; tentatively, D is TRBD1 (6 bases). Sequencing was carried out using peripheral blood or thyroid tissue (not recorded which). The sequence came from an adult man with Graves' hyperthyroidism. CDR3 bases: TGTGCCAGCAGCTTAATTGGGGGGGCCTCTAATGAAAAACTGTTTTTT. Translated, it gives CASSLIGGASNEKLFF.